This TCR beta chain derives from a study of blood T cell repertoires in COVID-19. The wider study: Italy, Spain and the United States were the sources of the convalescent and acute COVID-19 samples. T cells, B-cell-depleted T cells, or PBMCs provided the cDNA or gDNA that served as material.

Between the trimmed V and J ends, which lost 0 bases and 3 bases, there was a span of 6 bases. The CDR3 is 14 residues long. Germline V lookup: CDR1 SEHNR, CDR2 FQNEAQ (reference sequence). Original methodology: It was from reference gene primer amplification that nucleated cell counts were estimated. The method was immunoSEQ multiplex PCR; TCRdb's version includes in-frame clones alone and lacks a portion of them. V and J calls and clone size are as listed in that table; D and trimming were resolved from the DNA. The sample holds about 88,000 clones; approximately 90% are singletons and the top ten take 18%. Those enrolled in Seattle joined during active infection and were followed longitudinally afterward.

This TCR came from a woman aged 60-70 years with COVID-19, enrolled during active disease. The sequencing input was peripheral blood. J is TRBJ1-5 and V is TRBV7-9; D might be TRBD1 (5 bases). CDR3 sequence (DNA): TGTGCCAGCAGCTTAGCAGGGGACAATCAGCCCCAGCATTTT. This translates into CASSLAGDNQPQHF.